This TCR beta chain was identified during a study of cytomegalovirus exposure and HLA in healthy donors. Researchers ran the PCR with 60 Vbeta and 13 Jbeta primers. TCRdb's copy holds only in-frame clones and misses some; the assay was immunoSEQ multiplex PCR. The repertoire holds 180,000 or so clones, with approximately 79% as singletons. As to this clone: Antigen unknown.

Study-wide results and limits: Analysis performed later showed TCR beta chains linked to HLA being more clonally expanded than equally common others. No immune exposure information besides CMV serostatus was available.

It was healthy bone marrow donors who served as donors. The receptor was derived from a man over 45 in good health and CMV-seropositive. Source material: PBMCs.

The CDR3 DNA reads TGTGCCAGCAGCTTGGAAGGGGATCGCGATGGCTACACCTTC. Residues: CASSLEGDRDGYTF. The chain joins TRBV5-4 to TRBJ1-2; a possible D gene is TRBD1 (5 bases). V was cut by 0 bases and J by 6 bases, with 12 bases left in between. Germline-derived CDR1 and CDR2 are SGHNT and YYREEE (reference sequence). CDR3 size: 14 residues.